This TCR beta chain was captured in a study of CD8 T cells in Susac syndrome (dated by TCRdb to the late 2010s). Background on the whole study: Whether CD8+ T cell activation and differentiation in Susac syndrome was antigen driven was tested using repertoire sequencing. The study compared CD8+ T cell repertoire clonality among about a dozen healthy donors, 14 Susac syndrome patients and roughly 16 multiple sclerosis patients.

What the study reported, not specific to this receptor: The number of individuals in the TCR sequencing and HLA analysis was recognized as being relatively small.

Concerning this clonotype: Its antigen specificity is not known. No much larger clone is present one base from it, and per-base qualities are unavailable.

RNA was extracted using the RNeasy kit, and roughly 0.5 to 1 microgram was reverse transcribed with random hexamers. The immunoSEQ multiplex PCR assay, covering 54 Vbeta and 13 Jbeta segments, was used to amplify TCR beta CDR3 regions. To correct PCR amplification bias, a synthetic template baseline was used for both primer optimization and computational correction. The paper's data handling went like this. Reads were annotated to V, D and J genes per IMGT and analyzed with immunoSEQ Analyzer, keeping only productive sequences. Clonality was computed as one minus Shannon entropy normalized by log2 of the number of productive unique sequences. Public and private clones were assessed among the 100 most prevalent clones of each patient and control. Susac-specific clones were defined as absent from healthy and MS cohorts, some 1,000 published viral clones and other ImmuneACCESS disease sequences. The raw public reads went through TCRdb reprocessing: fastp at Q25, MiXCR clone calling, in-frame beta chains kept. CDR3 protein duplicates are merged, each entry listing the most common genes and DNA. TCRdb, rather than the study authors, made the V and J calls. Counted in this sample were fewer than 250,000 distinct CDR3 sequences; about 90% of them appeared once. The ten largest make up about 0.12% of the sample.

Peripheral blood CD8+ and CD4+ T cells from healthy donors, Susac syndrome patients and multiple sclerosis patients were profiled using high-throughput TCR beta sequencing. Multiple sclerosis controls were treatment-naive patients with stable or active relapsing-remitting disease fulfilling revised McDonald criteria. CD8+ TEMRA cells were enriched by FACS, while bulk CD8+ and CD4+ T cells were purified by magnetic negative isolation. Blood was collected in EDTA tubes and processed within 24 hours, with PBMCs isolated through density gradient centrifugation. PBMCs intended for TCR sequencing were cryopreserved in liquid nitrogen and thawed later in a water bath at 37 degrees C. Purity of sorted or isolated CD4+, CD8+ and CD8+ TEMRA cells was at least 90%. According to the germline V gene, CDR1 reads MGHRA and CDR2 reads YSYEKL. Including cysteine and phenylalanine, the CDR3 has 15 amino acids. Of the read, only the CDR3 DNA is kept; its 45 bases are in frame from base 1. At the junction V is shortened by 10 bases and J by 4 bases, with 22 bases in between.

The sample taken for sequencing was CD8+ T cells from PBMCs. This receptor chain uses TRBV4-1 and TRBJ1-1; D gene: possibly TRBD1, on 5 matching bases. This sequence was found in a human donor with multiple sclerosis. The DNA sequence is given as TGCGCCACCCGGGAGGTAGACAGTCGGGGCACTGAAGCTTTCTTT. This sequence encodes CATREVDSRGTEAFF.